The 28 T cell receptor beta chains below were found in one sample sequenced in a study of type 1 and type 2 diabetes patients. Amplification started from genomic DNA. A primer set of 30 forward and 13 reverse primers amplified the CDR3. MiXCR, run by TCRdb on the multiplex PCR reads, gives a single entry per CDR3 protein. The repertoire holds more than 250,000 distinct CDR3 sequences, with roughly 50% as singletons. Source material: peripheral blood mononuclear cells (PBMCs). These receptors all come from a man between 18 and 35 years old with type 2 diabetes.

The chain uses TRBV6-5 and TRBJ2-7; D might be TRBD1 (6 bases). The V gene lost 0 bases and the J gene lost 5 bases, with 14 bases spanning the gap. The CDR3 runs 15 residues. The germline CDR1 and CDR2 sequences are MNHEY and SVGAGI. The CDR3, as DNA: TGTGCCAGCAGTTACTCTGCAGGGGTGGTAGACGAGCAGTACTTC. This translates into CASSYSAGVVDEQYF.

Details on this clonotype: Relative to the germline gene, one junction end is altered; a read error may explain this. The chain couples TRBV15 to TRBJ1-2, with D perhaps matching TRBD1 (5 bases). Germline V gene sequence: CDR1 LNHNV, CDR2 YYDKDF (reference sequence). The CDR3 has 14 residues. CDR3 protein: CATSRQGKSYGYAF. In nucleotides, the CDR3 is TGTGCCACCAGCAGACAGGGCAAGAGCTATGGCTACGCCTTC.

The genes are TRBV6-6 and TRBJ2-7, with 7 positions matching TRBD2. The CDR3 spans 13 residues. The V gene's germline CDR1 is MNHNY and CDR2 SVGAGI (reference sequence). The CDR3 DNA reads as TGTGTCGCGAGGGAGGGCCAGTACTACGAGCAGTACTTC. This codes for CVAREGQYYEQYF.

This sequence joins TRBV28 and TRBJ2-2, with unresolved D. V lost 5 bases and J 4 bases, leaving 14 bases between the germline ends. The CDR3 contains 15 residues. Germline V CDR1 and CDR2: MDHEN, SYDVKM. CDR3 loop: CASSPPQWATGELFF. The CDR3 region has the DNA TGTGCCAGCAGTCCCCCCCAGTGGGCCACCGGGGAGCTGTTTTTT.

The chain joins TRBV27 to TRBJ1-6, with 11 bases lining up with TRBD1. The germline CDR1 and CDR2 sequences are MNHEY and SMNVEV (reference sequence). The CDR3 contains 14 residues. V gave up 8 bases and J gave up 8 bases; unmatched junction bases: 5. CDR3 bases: TGTGCCAGCGGGGACAGGGGGGTGGATTCACCCCTCCACTTT. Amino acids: CASGDRGVDSPLHF.

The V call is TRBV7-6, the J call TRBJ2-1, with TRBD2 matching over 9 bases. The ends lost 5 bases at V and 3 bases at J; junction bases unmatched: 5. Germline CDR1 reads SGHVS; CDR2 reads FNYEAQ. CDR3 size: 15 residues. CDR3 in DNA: TGTGCCAGCAGCCCTATAGCGGGAGTCTACAATGAGCAGTTCTTC. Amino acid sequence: CASSPIAGVYNEQFF.

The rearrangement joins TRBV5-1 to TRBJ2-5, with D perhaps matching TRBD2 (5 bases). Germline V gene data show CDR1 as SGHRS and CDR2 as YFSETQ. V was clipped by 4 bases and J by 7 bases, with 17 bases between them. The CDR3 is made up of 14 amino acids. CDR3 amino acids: CASSQSLASVTQYF. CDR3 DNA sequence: TGCGCCAGCAGCCAATCTCTAGCCTCCGTGACCCAGTACTTC. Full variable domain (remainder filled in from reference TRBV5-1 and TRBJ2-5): KAGVTQTPRYLIKTRGQQVTLSCSPISGHRSVSWYQQTPGQGLQFLFEYFSETQRNKGNFPGRFSGRQFSNSRSEMNVSTLELGDSALYLCASSQSLASVTQYFGPGTRLLVL.

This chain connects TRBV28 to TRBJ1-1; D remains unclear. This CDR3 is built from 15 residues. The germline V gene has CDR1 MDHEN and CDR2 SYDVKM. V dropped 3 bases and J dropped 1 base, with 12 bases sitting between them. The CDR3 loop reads CASSFEGRRNTEAFF. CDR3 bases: TGTGCCAGCAGTTTCGAGGGTCGACGGAACACTGAAGCTTTCTTT.

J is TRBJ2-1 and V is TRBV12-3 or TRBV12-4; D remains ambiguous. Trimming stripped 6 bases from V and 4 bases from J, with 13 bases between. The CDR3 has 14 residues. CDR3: CASSKPPAYNEQFF. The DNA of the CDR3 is TGTGCCAGCAGCAAACCTCCGGCTTACAATGAGCAGTTCTTC.

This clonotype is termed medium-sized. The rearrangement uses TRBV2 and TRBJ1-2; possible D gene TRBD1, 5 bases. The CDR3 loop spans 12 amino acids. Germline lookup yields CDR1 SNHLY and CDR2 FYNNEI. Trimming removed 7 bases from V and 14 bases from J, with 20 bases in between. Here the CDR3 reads CASITLNQGSTF. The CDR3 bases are TGTGCCAGCATCACCTTAAACCAGGGTAGTACCTTC.

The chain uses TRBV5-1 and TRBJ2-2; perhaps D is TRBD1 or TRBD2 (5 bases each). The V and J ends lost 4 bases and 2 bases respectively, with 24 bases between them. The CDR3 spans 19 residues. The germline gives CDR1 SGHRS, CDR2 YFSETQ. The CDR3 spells CASSPQRHIGTGNTGELFF. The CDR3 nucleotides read TGCGCCAGCAGCCCGCAACGCCACATTGGGACGGGTAACACCGGGGAGCTGTTTTTT. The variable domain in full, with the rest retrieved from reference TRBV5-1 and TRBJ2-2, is KAGVTQTPRYLIKTRGQQVTLSCSPISGHRSVSWYQQTPGQGLQFLFEYFSETQRNKGNFPGRFSGRQFSNSRSEMNVSTLELGDSALYLCASSPQRHIGTGNTGELFFGEGSRLTVL.

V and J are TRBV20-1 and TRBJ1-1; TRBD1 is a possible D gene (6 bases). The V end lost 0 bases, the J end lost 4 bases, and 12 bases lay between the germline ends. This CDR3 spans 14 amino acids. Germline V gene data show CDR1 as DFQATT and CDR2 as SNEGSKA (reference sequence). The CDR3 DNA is TGCAGTGCTAGAGATCCCGGGGGCTTCACTGAAGCTTTCTTT. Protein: CSARDPGGFTEAFF.

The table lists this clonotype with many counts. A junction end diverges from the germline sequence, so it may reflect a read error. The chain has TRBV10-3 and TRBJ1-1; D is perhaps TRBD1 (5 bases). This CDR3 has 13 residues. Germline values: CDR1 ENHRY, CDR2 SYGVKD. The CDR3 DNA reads TGTGCCATCGGTGACAGCTTGAACACTGAAGCTTTCTTT. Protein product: CAIGDSLNTEAFF.

As DNA, the CDR3 is TGTGCCAGCAGTTACGCGGGAGCCCCATACAATGAGCAGTTCTTC. This gives the protein CASSYAGAPYNEQFF. The chain uses TRBV6-5 and TRBJ2-1, with 7 bases aligning to TRBD2. The CDR3 has 15 residues. Germline lookup yields CDR1 MNHEY and CDR2 SVGAGI. V lost 2 bases, J lost 4 bases, and 5 bases stayed unmatched.

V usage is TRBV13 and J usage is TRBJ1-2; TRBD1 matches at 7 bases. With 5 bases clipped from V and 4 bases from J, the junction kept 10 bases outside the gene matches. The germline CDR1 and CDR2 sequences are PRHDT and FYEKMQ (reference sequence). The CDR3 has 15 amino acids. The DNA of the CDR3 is TGTGCCAGCAGCGAACGGACAGGTTTTAGCTATGGCTACACCTTC. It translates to CASSERTGFSYGYTF.

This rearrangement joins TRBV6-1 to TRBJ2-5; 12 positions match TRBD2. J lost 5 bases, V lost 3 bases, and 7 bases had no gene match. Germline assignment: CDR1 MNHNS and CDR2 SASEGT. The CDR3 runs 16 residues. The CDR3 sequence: CASSEKPSGGAETQYF. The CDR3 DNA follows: TGTGCCAGCAGTGAGAAACCTAGCGGGGGGGCGGAGACCCAGTACTTC.

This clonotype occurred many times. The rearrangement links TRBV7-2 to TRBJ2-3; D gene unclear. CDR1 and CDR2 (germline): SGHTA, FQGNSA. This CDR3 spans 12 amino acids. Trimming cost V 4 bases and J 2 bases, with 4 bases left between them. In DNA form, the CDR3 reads TGTGCCAGCAGCTCTTACACAGATACGCAGTATTTT. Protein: CASSSYTDTQYF.

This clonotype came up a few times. The CDR3 is CASTSSLLNQPQHF. DNA for the CDR3: TGTGCCAGCACTAGTTCACTTCTAAATCAGCCCCAGCATTTT. The rearrangement joins TRBV12-3 or TRBV12-4 to TRBJ1-5; D remains unclear. The V gene lost 7 bases and the J gene lost 4 bases, with 14 bases spanning the gap. This CDR3 spans 14 amino acids.

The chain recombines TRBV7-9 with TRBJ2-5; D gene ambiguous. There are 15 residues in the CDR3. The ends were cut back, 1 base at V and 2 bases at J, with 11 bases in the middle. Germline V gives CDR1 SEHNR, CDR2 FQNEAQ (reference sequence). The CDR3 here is CASSLVRIEQETQYF. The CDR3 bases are TGTGCCAGCAGCTTAGTGAGGATAGAACAAGAGACCCAGTACTTC. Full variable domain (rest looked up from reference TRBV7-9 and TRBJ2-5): DTGVSQNPRHKITKRGQNVTFRCDPISEHNRLYWYRQTLGQGPEFLTYFQNEAQLEKSRLLSDRFSAERPKGSFSTLEIQRTEQGDSAMYLCASSLVRIEQETQYFGPGTRLLVL.

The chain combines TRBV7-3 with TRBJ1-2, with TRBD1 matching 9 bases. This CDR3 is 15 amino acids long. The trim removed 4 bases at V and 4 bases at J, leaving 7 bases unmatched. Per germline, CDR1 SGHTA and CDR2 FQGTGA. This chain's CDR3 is CASSSTGGLVYGYTF. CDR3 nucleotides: TGTGCCAGCAGCTCGACAGGGGGGTTAGTCTATGGCTACACCTTC.

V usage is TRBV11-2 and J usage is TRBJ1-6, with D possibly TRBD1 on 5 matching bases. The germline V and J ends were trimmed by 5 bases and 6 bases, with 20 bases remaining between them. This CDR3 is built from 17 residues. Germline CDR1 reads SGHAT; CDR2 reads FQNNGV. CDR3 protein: CASSLLPGGYANSPLHF. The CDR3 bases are TGTGCCAGCAGCCTCCTCCCGGGGGGGTACGCTAATTCACCCCTCCACTTT.

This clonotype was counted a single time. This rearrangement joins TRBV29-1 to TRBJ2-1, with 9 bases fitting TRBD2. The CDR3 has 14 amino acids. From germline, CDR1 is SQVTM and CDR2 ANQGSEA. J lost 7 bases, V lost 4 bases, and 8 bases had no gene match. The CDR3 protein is CSVGPGLASNEQFF. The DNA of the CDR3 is TGCAGCGTTGGACCGGGACTAGCTTCTAATGAGCAGTTCTTC.

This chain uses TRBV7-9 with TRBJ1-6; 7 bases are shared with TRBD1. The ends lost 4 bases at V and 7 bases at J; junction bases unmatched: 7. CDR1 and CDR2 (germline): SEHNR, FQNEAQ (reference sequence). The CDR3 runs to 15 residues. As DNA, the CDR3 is TGTGCCAGCAGCTCAGACAGGGCAAGGAATTCACCCCTCCACTTT. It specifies CASSSDRARNSPLHF. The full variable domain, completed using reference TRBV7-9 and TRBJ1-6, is DTGVSQNPRHKITKRGQNVTFRCDPISEHNRLYWYRQTLGQGPEFLTYFQNEAQLEKSRLLSDRFSAERPKGSFSTLEIQRTEQGDSAMYLCASSSDRARNSPLHFGNGTRLTVT.

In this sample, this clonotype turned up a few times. CDR3 loop: CASSVEGTESYEQYF. The CDR3 region has the DNA TGTGCCAGCAGCGTAGAAGGGACAGAGTCGTACGAGCAGTACTTC. The J gene is TRBJ2-7, the V gene TRBV9; 7 bases are shared with TRBD1. Per germline, CDR1 SGDLS and CDR2 YYNGEE. The CDR3 sequence is 15 residues long. J gave up 4 bases and V 0 bases, and 7 bases lay outside the gene matches. The full variable domain, its missing parts supplied by reference TRBV9 and TRBJ2-7, is DSGVTQTPKHLITATGQRVTLRCSPRSGDLSVYWYQQSLDQGLQFLIQYYNGEERAKGNILERFSAQQFPDLHSELNLSSLELGDSALYFCASSVEGTESYEQYFGPGTRLTVT.

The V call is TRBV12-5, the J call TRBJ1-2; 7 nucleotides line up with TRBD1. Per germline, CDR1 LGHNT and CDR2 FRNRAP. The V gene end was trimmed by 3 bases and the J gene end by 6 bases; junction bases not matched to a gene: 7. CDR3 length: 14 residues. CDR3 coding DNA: TGTGCTAGTGGTTTCCCCGACAGGGATGATGGCTACACCTTC. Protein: CASGFPDRDDGYTF.

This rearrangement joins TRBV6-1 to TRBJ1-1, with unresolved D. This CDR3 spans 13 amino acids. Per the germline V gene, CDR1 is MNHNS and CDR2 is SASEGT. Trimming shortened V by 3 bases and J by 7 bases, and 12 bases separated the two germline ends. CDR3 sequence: CASSDLPAREAFF. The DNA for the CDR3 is TGTGCCAGCAGTGACTTACCGGCCCGTGAAGCTTTCTTT.

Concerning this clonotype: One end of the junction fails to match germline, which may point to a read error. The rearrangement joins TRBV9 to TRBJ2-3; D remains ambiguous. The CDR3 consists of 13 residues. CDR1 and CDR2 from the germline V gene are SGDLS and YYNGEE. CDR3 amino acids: CASSTDNADMQYF. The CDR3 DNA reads TGTGCCAGCAGTACCGACAACGCAGATATGCAGTATTTT.

The CDR3 coding sequence is TGTGCCAGCAGTCCAGAGGGTACGCAGTATTTT. It translates to CASSPEGTQYF. The chain couples TRBV2 to TRBJ2-3; possible D gene TRBD2, 5 bases. CDR3 length equals 11 residues. V gave up 5 bases and J gave up 8 bases, with 8 bases separating them. CDR1 and CDR2 from the germline V gene are SNHLY and FYNNEI. The variable domain in full, completed from reference TRBV2 and TRBJ2-3, reads EPEVTQTPSHQVTQMGQEVILRCVPISNHLYFYWYRQILGQKVEFLVSFYNNEISEKSEIFDDQFSVERPDGSNFTLKIRSTKLEDSAMYFCASSPEGTQYFGPGTRLTVL.